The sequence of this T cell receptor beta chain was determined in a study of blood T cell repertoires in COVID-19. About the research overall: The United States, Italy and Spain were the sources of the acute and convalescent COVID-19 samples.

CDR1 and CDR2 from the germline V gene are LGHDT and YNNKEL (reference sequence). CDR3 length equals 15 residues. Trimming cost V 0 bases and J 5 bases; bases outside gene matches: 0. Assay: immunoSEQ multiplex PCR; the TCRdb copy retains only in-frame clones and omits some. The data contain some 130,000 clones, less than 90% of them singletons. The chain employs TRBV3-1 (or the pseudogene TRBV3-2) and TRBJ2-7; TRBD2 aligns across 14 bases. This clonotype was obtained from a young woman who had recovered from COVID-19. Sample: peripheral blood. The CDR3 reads CASSQEGLAGDEQYF. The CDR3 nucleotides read TGTGCCAGCAGCCAAGAGGGACTAGCGGGAGACGAGCAGTACTTC.